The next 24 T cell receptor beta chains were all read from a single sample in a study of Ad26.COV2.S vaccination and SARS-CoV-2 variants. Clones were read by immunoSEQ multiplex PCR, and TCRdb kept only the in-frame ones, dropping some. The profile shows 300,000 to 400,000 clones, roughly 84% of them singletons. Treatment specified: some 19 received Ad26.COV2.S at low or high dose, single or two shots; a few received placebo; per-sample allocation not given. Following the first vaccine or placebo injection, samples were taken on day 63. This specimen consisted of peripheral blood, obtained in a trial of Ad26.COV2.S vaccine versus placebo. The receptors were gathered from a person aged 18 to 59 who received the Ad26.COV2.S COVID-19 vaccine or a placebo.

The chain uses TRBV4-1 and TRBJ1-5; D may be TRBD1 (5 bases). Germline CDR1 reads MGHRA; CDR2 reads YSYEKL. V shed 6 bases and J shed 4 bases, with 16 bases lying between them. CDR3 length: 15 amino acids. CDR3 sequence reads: CASRPQGTENQPQHF. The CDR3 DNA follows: TGCGCCAGCAGACCCCAAGGGACGGAGAATCAGCCCCAGCATTTT.

The CDR3 here is CASSSRWEGARGYTF. CDR3 DNA: TGTGCCAGCAGTTCCCGGTGGGAGGGGGCGAGGGGCTACACCTTC. This chain joins TRBV27 and TRBJ1-2, with 7 bases identical to TRBD1. The CDR3 has 15 residues. Germline V gene sequence: CDR1 MNHEY, CDR2 SMNVEV (reference sequence). V gave up 4 bases and J gave up 8 bases; unmatched junction bases: 13.

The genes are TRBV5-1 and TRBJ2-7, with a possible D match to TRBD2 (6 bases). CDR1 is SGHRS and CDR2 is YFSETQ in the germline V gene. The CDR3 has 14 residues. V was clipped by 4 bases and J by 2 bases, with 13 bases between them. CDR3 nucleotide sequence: TGCGCCAGCAGCCCGGGACTCAACCCCTACGAGCAGTACTTC. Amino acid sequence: CASSPGLNPYEQYF.

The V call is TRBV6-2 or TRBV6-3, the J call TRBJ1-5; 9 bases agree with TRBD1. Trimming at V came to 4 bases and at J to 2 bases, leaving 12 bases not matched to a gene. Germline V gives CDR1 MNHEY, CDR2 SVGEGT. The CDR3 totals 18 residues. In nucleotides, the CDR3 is TGTGCCAGCAGTTCCATCCCGGGACAGGGAGAGGGCAATCAGCCCCAGCATTTT. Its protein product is CASSSIPGQGEGNQPQHF.

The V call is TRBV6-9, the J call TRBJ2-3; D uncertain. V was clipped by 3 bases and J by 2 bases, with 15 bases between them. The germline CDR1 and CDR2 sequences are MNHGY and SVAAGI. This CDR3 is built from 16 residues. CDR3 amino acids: CASSYQSTALTDTQYF. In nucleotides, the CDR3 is TGTGCCAGCAGTTACCAGTCTACGGCCCTCACAGATACGCAGTATTTT.

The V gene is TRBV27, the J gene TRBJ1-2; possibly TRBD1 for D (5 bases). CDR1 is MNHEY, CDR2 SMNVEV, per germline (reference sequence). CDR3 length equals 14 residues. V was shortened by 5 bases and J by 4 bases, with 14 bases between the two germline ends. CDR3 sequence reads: CASSPLGGGYGYTF. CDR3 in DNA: TGTGCCAGCAGTCCTCTCGGGGGGGGCTATGGCTACACCTTC.

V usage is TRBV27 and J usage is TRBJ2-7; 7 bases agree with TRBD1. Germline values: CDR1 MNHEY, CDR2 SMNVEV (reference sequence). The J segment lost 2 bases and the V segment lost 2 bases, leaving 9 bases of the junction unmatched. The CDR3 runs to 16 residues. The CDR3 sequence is CASSLRRTGNTYEQYF. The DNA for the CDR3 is TGTGCCAGCAGTTTACGCCGGACAGGAAATACCTACGAGCAGTACTTC.

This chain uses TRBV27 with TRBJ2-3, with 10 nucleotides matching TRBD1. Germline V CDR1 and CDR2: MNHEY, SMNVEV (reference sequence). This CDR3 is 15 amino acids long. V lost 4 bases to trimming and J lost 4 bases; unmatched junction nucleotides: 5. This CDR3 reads CASSSGQGLSDTQYF. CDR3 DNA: TGTGCCAGCAGTTCGGGACAGGGGTTGTCAGATACGCAGTATTTT.

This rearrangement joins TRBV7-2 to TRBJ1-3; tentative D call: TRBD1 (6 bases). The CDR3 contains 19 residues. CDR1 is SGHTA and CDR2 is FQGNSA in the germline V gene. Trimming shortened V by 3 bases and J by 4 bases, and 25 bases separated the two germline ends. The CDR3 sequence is CASSLNPGHIASGGNTIYF. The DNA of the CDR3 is TGTGCCAGCAGCTTGAATCCGGGACACATAGCCTCGGGAGGAAACACCATATATTTT.

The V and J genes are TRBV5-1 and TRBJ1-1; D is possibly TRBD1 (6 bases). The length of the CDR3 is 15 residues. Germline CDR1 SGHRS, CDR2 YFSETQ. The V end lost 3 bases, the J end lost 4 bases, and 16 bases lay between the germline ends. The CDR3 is CASSSVTGFGTEAFF. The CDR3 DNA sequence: TGCGCCAGCAGCTCCGTGACAGGATTTGGCACTGAAGCTTTCTTT.

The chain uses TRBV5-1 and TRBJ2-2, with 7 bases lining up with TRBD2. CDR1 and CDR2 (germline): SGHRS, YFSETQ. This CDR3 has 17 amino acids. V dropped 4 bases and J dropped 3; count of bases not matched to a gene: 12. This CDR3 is CASSVGPQGGDTGELFF. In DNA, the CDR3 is TGCGCCAGCAGCGTGGGACCCCAGGGAGGGGACACCGGGGAGCTGTTTTTT.

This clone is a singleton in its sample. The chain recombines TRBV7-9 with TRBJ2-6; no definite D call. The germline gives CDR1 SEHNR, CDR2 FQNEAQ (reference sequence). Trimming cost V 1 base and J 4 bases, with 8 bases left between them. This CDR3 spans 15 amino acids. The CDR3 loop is CASSLDVRGANVLTF. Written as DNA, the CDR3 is TGTGCCAGCAGCTTAGATGTGAGGGGGGCCAACGTCCTGACTTTC.

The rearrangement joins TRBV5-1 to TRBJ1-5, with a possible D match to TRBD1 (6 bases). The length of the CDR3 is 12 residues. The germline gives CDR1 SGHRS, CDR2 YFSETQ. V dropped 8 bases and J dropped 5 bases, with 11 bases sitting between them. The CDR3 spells CARTTGHQPQHF. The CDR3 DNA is TGCGCCAGGACCACAGGGCATCAGCCCCAGCATTTT. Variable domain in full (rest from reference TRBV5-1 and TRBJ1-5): KAGVTQTPRYLIKTRGQQVTLSCSPISGHRSVSWYQQTPGQGLQFLFEYFSETQRNKGNFPGRFSGRQFSNSRSEMNVSTLELGDSALYLCARTTGHQPQHFGDGTRLSIL.

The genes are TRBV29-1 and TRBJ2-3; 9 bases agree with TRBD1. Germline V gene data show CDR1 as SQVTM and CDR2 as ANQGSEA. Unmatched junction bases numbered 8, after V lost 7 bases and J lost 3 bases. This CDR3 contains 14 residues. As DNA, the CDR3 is TGCAGCGCCGGGACAGGGTTCGGGACAGATACGCAGTATTTT. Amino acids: CSAGTGFGTDTQYF.

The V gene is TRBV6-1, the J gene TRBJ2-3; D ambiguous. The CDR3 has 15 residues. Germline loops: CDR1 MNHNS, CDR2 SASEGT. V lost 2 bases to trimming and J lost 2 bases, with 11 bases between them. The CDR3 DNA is TGTGCCAGCAGTGAACGAGGATCGATCACAGATACGCAGTATTTT. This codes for CASSERGSITDTQYF.

The CDR3 sequence: CASSQHRDIIYWTF. For the CDR3, the DNA is TGTGCCAGCAGCCAGCACCGGGACATCATTTACTGGACCTTC. This chain links TRBV3-1 (or the pseudogene TRBV3-2) with TRBJ1-2; possible D gene TRBD1, 6 bases. Germline CDR1 and CDR2: LGHDT and YNNKEL (reference sequence). The CDR3 is 14 residues long. The V end lost 3 bases, the J end lost 14 bases, and 22 bases lay between the germline ends.

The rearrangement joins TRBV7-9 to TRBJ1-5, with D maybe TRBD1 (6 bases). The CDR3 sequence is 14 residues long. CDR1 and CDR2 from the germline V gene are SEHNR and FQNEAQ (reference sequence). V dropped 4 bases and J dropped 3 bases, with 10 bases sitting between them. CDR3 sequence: CASSSDRFNQPQHF. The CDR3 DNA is TGTGCCAGCAGCTCAGACAGGTTCAATCAGCCCCAGCATTTT.

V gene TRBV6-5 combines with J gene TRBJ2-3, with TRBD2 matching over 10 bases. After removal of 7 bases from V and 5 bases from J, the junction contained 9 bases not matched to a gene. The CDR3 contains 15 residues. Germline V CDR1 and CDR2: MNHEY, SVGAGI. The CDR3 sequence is CASKTVAGGLDTQYF. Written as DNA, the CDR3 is TGTGCCAGCAAAACGGTAGCGGGGGGATTAGATACGCAGTATTTT.

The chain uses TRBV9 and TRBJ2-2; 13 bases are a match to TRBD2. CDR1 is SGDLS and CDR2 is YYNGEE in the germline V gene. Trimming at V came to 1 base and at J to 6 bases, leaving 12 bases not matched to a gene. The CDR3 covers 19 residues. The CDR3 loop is CASSVSPFSTSGGPGELFF. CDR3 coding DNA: TGTGCCAGCAGCGTATCCCCCTTTTCGACTAGCGGGGGGCCCGGGGAGCTGTTTTTT.

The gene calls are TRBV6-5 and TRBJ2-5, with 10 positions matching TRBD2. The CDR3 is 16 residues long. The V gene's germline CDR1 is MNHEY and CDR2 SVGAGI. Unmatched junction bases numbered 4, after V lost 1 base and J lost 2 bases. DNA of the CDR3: TGTGCCAGCAGTTACTTTCGGACTAGCGGTCAAGAGACCCAGTACTTC. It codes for CASSYFRTSGQETQYF.

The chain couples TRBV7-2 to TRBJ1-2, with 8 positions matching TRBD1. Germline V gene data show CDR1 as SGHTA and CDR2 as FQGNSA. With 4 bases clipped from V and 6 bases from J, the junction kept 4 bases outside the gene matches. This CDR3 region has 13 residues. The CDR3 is CASSSDRENGYTF. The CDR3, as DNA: TGTGCCAGCAGCTCGGACAGGGAGAATGGCTACACCTTC.

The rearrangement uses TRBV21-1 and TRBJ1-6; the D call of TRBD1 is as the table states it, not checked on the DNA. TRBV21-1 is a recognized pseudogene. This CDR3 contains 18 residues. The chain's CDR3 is CASTRGTRPGPYNSPLHF. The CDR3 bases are TGTGCCAGCACCCGAGGTACCCGCCCAGGGCCATATAATTCACCCCTCCACTTT.

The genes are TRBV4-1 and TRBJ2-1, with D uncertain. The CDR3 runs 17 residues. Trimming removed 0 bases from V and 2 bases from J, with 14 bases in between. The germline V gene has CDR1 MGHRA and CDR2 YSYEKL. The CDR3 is CASSQELRSPAYNEQFF. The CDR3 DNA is TGCGCCAGCAGCCAAGAGTTGAGGAGCCCCGCCTACAATGAGCAGTTCTTC.

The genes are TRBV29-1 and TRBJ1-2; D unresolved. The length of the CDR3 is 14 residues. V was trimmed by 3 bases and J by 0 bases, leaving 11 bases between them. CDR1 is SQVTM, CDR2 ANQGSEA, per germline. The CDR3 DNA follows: TGCAGCGTTGACACTGCGAAAACTAACTATGGCTACACCTTC. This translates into CSVDTAKTNYGYTF.